These 18 T cell receptor beta chains were sequenced from one sample in a study of blood T cell repertoires in COVID-19. Libraries were prepared by immunoSEQ multiplex PCR; TCRdb keeps only in-frame clonotypes and omits some of them. The table lists roughly 220,000 clones, roughly 89% of them singletons. The sample taken for sequencing was PBMCs or T cells enriched from blood (not recorded which). These receptors all stem from a woman in her thirties or forties with acute COVID-19.

The chain joins TRBV11-2 to TRBJ1-1, with D uncertain. Germline values: CDR1 SGHAT, CDR2 FQNNGV. The CDR3 totals 14 residues. V lost 4 bases and J 6 bases, leaving 15 bases between the germline ends. CDR3 protein: CASSSRPGRAEAFF. The CDR3 nucleotides are TGTGCCAGCAGCTCCCGACCGGGGAGAGCTGAAGCTTTCTTT.

The chain combines TRBV3-1 (or the pseudogene TRBV3-2) with TRBJ1-2; perhaps TRBD1 as D (6 bases). Germline CDR1 LGHDT, CDR2 YNNKEL (reference sequence). The V and J ends lost 5 bases and 7 bases respectively, with 14 bases between them. There are 13 residues in the CDR3. Here the CDR3 reads CASSGFRGSGYTF. The CDR3 nucleotides read TGTGCCAGCAGCGGGTTCAGGGGATCTGGCTACACCTTC.

This rearrangement joins TRBV12-3 or TRBV12-4 to TRBJ1-1; the D gene is possibly TRBD1 (5 bases). V lost 6 bases and J 5 bases, leaving 13 bases between the germline ends. The CDR3 contains 13 residues. This chain's CDR3 is CASSGGEATEAFF. The CDR3 DNA sequence: TGTGCCAGCAGCGGGGGGGAGGCAACTGAAGCTTTCTTT.

This chain links TRBV7-2 with TRBJ2-5, with D uncertain. This CDR3 has 14 residues. Germline values: CDR1 SGHTA, CDR2 FQGNSA. V dropped 5 bases and J dropped 4 bases, with 14 bases sitting between them. The CDR3 DNA follows: TGTGCCAGCAGCGAGGCACCAAGAGGAGAGACCCAGTACTTC. It yields the protein CASSEAPRGETQYF.

The chain carries TRBV3-1 (or the pseudogene TRBV3-2) and TRBJ1-1; no clear D. The V gene lost 0 bases and the J gene lost 11 bases, with 16 bases spanning the gap. This CDR3 contains 14 residues. Germline values: CDR1 LGHDT, CDR2 YNNKEL (reference sequence). The CDR3 reads CASSQEQAARWAFF. CDR3 nucleotide sequence: TGTGCCAGCAGCCAAGAGCAGGCAGCCAGGTGGGCTTTCTTT.

The genes are TRBV2 and TRBJ2-3; possible D gene TRBD2, 6 bases. V lost 11 bases to trimming and J lost 1 base, with 13 bases between them. The CDR3 spans 13 residues. Germline CDR1 reads SNHLY; CDR2 reads FYNNEI. DNA for the CDR3: TGTGCCTCCTGGAGGGTTGGCACAGATACGCAGTATTTT. This codes for CASWRVGTDTQYF.

CDR3 coding DNA: TGTGCCAGCAGCCCCCGGAGCGGGGGGGCGGCAGATACGCAGTATTTT. This sequence encodes CASSPRSGGAADTQYF. The rearrangement joins TRBV5-5 to TRBJ2-3; TRBD2 matches at 10 bases. The ends lost 4 bases at V and 4 bases at J; junction bases unmatched: 9. Germline CDR1 is SGHKS and CDR2 is YYEKEE (reference sequence). The CDR3 runs 16 residues.

The chain employs TRBV7-9 and TRBJ1-2; TRBD1 might be the D (5 bases). This CDR3 comprises 16 residues. V lost 1 base and J 2 bases, leaving 14 bases between the germline ends. Germline assignment: CDR1 SEHNR and CDR2 FQNEAQ (reference sequence). CDR3 nucleotides: TGTGCCAGCAGCTTAGGTGCCTTAGACAGAAACTATGGCTACACCTTC. Translated: CASSLGALDRNYGYTF.

The rearrangement links TRBV2 to TRBJ1-2; D is ambiguous. Germline loops: CDR1 SNHLY, CDR2 FYNNEI. Trimming took off 3 bases at V and 13 bases at J, with 12 bases between the two ends. The CDR3 is 11 amino acids. CDR3 residues: CASSDPPFSTF. CDR3 bases: TGTGCCAGCAGTGACCCCCCCTTTAGCACCTTC.

This clone was observed a single time. This chain joins TRBV3-1 (or the pseudogene TRBV3-2) and TRBJ2-1; TRBD2 agrees at 8 bases. From germline, CDR1 is LGHDT and CDR2 YNNKEL (reference sequence). The CDR3 totals 15 residues. Trimming at V came to 1 base and at J to 8 bases, leaving 7 bases not matched to a gene. The CDR3 here is CASSQGVAGNHEQFF. The CDR3 coding sequence is TGTGCCAGCAGCCAAGGGGTAGCGGGGAATCATGAGCAGTTCTTC.

The V call is TRBV9, the J call TRBJ1-1, with TRBD1 identical over 7 bases. V lost 3 bases, J lost 3 bases, and 8 bases stayed unmatched. This CDR3 region has 15 residues. CDR1 is SGDLS, CDR2 YYNGEE, per germline. In DNA, the CDR3 is TGTGCCAGCAGCGGAGGGACAGTCTTAGACACTGAAGCTTTCTTT. Protein product: CASSGGTVLDTEAFF.

This clone was recorded many times. The rearrangement joins TRBV30 to TRBJ1-4; D may be TRBD1 (6 bases). The V end lost 3 bases, the J end lost 7 bases, and 15 bases lay between the germline ends. Germline assignment: CDR1 GTSNPN and CDR2 SVGIG (reference sequence). The CDR3 loop spans 14 amino acids. CDR3 protein: CAWRMGRGFEKLFF. CDR3 DNA: TGTGCCTGGAGAATGGGTAGGGGGTTTGAAAAACTGTTTTTT. Variable domain in full (rest from reference TRBV30 and TRBJ1-4): SQTIHQWPATLVQPVGSPLSLECTVEGTSNPNLYWYRQAAGRGLQLLFYSVGIGQISSEVPQNLSASRPQDRQFILSSKKLLLSDSGFYLCAWRMGRGFEKLFFGSGTQLSVL.

The chain carries TRBV7-9 and TRBJ1-1, with TRBD1 matching over 7 bases. The CDR3 totals 14 residues. V dropped 3 bases and J dropped 4; count of bases not matched to a gene: 5. Per the germline V gene, CDR1 is SEHNR and CDR2 is FQNEAQ (reference sequence). The CDR3 sequence is CASSFSSGGTEAFF. The CDR3 nucleotides are TGTGCCAGCAGCTTTTCATCAGGGGGCACTGAAGCTTTCTTT.

The CDR3 loop reads CASSPTPQGPQHF. The CDR3 region has the DNA TGTGCCAGCAGTCCGACTCCACAGGGGCCCCAGCATTTT. The chain carries TRBV27 and TRBJ1-5; D may be TRBD1 (6 bases). The V gene lost 5 bases and the J gene lost 9 bases, with 14 bases spanning the gap. Per the germline V gene, CDR1 is MNHEY and CDR2 is SMNVEV (reference sequence). This CDR3 contains 13 residues.

The chain employs TRBV6-4 and TRBJ1-5; 7 bases match TRBD1. This CDR3 is built from 15 residues. V shed 3 bases, J shed 6 bases, and the junction held 8 bases outside the gene matches. Germline lookup yields CDR1 MRHNA and CDR2 SNTAGT. CDR3 protein: CASSESYRGGQPQHF. The CDR3 nucleotides are TGTGCCAGCAGTGAATCATACAGGGGAGGTCAGCCCCAGCATTTT.

The chain combines TRBV5-1 with TRBJ2-1; TRBD2 matches 10 bases. Trimming removed 2 bases from V and 8 bases from J; junction bases left unmatched: 7. The CDR3 consists of 15 residues. The germline V gene encodes CDR1 SGHRS and CDR2 YFSETQ. Here the CDR3 reads CASSFGSGGRDEQFF. Here the CDR3 DNA reads TGCGCCAGCAGCTTCGGTAGCGGGGGGAGGGATGAGCAGTTCTTC. Complete variable domain (other parts from reference TRBV5-1 and TRBJ2-1): KAGVTQTPRYLIKTRGQQVTLSCSPISGHRSVSWYQQTPGQGLQFLFEYFSETQRNKGNFPGRFSGRQFSNSRSEMNVSTLELGDSALYLCASSFGSGGRDEQFFGPGTRLTVL.

This chain links TRBV7-9 with TRBJ2-3, with D possibly matching TRBD2 (5 bases). Trimming pared 5 bases from V and 6 bases from J, leaving 12 bases between. The V gene's germline CDR1 is SEHNR and CDR2 FQNEAQ (reference sequence). CDR3 length: 13 residues. The CDR3 DNA is TGTGCCAGCAGCCGGGCCTCGGGGGATACGCAGTATTTT. Translating gives CASSRASGDTQYF.

J is TRBJ2-5 and V is TRBV18; 9 positions match TRBD1. J was trimmed by 5 bases and V by 5 bases; bases with no gene match: 24. This CDR3 is built from 20 residues. Germline-derived CDR1 and CDR2 are KGHSH and LQKENI. The CDR3 loop reads CASSSQGPMGRPGTGETQYF. As DNA, the CDR3 is TGTGCCAGCTCATCACAGGGACCAATGGGGCGTCCCGGGACAGGGGAGACCCAGTACTTC. Combining the CDR3 with reference TRBV18 and TRBJ2-5 gives the whole variable domain NAGVMQNPRHLVRRRGQEARLRCSPMKGHSHVYWYRQLPEEGLKFMVYLQKENIIDESGMPKERFSAEFPKEGPSILRIQQVVRGDSAAYFCASSSQGPMGRPGTGETQYFGPGTRLLVL.